The subject of this entry is one TCR beta chain. Its target is not known. Unique molecular identifiers were incorporated when the TCRbeta library was constructed. MiXCR, applied by TCRdb to the PCR reads, yields one record per CDR3 protein. Altogether 530,000 or so distinct CDR3 sequences are present, roughly a quarter being singletons, with the ten largest covering approximately 33%. These data are taken from a study of T-cell reconstitution after alpha-beta-depleted transplantation in children. Study-wide findings and caveats: Surviving recipient T cells and intrathymic progenitors accounted for some patients' high TCRbeta diversity at day 60. By about two months after transplant, alpha-beta T cells reportedly arose from several hundred graft clones that had expanded.

This CDR3 has 12 residues. The germline V and J ends were trimmed by 8 bases and 9 bases, with 14 bases remaining between them. The V gene is TRBV12-3 or TRBV12-4, the J gene TRBJ1-5, with D perhaps matching TRBD1 (6 bases). Source: PBMCs, taken before TCRalphabeta/CD19-depleted stem cell transplant. This TCR came from a boy in the first two years of life with Wiskott-Aldrich syndrome, due to receive a stem cell transplant. This CDR3 is CASGLRGAPQHF. Here the CDR3 DNA reads TGTGCCAGCGGATTAAGGGGGGCGCCCCAGCATTTT.